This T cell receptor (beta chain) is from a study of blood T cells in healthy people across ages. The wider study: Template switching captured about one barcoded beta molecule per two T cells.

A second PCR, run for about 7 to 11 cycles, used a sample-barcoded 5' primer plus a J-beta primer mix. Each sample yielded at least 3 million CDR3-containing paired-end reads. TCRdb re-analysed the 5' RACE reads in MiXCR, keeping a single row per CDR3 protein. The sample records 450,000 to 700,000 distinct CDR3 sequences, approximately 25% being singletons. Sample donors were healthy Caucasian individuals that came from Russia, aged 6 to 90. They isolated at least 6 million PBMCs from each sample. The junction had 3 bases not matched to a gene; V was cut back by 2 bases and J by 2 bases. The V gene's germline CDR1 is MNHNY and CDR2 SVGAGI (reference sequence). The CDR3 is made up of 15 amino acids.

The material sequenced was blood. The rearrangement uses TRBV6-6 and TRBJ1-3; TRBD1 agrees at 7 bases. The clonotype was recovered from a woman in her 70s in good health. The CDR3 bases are TGTGCCAGCAGTTACGCCACAGGGGCTGGAAACACCATATATTTT. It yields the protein CASSYATGAGNTIYF.